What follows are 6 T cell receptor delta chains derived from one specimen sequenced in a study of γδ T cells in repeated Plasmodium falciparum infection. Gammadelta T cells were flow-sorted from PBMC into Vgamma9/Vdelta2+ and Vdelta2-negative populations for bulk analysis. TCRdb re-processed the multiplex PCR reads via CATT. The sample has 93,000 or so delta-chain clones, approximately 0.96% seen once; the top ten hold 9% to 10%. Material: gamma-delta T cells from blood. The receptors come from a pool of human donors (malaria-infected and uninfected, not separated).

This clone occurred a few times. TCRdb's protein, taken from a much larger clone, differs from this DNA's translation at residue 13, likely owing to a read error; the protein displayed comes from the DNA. The CDR3 region is CALGEPTSSVFMLEYAGGPNTDKLIF. The DNA of the CDR3 is TGTGCTCTTGGGGAACCAACTTCCTCAGTCTTTATGCTCGAATATGCAGGGGGCCCTAACACCGATAAACTCATCTTT. The chain recombines TRDV1 with TRDJ1; possibly TRDD2 for D (6 bases). Germline CDR1 reads TSWWSYY; CDR2 reads QGS. V was pared by 1 base and J by 0 bases, with 42 bases between. The CDR3 extends over 26 amino acids.

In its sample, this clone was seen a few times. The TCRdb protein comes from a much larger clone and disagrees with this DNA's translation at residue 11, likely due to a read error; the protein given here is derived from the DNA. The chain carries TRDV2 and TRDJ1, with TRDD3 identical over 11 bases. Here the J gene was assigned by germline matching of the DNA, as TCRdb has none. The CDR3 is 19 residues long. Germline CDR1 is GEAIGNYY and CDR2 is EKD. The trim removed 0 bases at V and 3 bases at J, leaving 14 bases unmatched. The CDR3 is CACDTVPGGYTGVPDKLIF. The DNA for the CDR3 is TGTGCCTGTGACACCGTTCCTGGGGGATACACGGGAGTACCCGATAAACTCATCTTT.

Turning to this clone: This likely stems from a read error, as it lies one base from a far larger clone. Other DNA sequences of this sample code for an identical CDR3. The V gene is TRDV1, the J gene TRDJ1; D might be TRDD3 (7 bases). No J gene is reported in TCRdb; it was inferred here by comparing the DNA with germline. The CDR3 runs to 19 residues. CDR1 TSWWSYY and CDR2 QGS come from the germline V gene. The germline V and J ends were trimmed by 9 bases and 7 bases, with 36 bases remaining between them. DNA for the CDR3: TGTGCTCTCGGATCGGGGTCCTACGTTTTTACTGGGGCTAAAGGTAAACTCATCTTT. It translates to CALGSGSYVFTGAKGKLIF.

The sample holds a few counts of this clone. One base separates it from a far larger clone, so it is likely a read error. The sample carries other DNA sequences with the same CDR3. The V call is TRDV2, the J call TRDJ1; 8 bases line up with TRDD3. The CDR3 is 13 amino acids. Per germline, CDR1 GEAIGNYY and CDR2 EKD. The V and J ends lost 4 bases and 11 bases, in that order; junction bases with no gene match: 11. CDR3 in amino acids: CACDHGIRDKLIF. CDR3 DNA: TGTGCCTGTGATCACGGGATACGTGACAAGCTCATCTTT.

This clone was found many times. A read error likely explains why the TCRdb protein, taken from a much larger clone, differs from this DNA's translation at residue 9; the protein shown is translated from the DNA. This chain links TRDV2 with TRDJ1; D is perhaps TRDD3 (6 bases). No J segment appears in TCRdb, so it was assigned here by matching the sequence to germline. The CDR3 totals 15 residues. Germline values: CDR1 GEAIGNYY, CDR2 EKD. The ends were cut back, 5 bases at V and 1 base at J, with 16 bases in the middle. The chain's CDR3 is CACVLNWACTDKLIF. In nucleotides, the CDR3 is TGTGCCTGTGTGTTAAACTGGGCCTGCACCGATAAACTCATCTTT.

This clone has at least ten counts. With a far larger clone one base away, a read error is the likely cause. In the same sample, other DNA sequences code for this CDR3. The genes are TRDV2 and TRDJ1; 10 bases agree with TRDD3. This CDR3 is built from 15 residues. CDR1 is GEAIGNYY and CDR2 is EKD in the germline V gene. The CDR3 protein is CACVELGDREDKLIF. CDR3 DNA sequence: TGTGCCTGTGTCGAACTGGGGGATCGGGAGGATAAGCTCATCTTT.